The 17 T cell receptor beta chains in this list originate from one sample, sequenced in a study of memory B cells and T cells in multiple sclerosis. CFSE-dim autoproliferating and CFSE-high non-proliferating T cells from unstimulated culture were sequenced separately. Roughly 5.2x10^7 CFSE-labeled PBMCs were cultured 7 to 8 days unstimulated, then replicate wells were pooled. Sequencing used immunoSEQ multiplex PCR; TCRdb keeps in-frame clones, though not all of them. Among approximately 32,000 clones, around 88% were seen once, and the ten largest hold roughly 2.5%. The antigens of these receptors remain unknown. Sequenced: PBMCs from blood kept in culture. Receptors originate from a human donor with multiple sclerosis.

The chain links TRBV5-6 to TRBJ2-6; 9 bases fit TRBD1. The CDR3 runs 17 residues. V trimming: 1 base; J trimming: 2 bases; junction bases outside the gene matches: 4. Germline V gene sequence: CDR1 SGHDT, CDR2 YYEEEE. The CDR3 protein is CASSLWDRAPGANVLTF. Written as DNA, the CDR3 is TGTGCCAGCAGCTTGTGGGACAGGGCTCCTGGGGCCAACGTCCTGACTTTC.

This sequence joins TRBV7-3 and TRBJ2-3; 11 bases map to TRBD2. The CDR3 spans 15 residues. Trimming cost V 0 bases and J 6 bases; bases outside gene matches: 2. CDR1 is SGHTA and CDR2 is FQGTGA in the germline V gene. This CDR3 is CASSLTSGGADTQYF. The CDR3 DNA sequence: TGTGCCAGCAGCTTAACTAGCGGGGGGGCCGATACGCAGTATTTT. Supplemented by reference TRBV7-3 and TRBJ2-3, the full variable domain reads GAGVSQTPSNKVTEKGKYVELRCDPISGHTALYWYRQSLGQGPEFLIYFQGTGAADDSGLPNDRFFAVRPEGSVSTLKIQRTERGDSAVYLCASSLTSGGADTQYFGPGTRLTVL.

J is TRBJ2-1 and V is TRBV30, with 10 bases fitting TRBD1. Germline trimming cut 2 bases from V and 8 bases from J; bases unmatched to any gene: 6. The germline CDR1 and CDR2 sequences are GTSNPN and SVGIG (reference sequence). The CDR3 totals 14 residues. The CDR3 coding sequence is TGTGCCTGGAGTTTGGGGACAGGGGTGGATGAGCAGTTCTTC. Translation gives CAWSLGTGVDEQFF.

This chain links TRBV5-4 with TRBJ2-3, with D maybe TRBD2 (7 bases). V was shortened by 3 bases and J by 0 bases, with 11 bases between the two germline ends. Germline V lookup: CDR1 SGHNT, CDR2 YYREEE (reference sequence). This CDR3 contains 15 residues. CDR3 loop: CASSWGGASTDTQYF. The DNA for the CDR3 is TGTGCCAGCAGCTGGGGGGGGGCAAGCACAGATACGCAGTATTTT. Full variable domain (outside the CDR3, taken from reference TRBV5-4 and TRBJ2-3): ETGVTQSPTHLIKTRGQQVTLRCSSQSGHNTVSWYQQALGQGPQFIFQYYREEENGRGNFPPRFSGLQFPNYSSELNVNALELDDSALYLCASSWGGASTDTQYFGPGTRLTVL.

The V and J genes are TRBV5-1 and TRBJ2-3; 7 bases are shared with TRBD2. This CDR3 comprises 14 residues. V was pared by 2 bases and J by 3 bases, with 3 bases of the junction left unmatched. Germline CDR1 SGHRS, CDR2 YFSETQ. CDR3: CASSFAAGTDTQYF. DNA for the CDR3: TGCGCCAGCAGCTTCGCAGCGGGGACAGATACGCAGTATTTT.

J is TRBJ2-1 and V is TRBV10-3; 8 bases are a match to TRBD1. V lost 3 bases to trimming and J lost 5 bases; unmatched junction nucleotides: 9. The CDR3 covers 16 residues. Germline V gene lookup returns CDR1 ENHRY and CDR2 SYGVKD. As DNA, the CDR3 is TGTGCCATCAGTGACCAGGGGGCGCGTATGAACAATGAGCAGTTCTTC. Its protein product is CAISDQGARMNNEQFF.

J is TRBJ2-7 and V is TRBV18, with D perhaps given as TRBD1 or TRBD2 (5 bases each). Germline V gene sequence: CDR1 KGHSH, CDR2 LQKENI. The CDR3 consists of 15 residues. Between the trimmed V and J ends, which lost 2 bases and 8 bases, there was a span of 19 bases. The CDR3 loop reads CASSPTLGTYHQQYF. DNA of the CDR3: TGTGCCAGCTCACCAACCCTTGGGACCTACCATCAGCAGTACTTC.

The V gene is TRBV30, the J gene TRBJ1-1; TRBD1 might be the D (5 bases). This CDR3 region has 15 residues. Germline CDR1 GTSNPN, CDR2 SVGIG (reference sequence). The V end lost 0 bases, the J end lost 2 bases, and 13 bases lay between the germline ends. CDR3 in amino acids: CAWSVWGGENTEAFF. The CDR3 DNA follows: TGTGCCTGGAGTGTTTGGGGAGGGGAAAACACTGAAGCTTTCTTT.

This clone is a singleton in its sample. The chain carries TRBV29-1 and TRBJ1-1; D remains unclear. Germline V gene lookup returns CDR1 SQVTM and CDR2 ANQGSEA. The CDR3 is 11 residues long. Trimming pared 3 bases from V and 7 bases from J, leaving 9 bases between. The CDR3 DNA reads TGCAGCGTTGAGGCGGTGGATGAAGCTTTCTTT. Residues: CSVEAVDEAFF.

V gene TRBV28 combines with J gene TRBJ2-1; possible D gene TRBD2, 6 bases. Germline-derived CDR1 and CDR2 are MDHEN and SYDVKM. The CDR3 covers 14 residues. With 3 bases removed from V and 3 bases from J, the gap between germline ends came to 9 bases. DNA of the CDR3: TGTGCCAGCAGTTTCCCTAGCGACTACAATGAGCAGTTCTTC. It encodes CASSFPSDYNEQFF.

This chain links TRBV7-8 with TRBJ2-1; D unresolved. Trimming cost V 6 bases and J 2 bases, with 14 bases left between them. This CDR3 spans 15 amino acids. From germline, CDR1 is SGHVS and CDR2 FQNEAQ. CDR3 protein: CASRGKGLAYNEQFF. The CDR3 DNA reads TGTGCCAGCAGAGGAAAGGGCTTGGCCTACAATGAGCAGTTCTTC.

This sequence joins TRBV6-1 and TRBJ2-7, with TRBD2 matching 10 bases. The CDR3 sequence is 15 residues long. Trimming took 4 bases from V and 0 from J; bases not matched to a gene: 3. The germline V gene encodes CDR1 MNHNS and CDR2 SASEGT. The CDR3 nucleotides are TGTGCCAGCAGTGGGACTAGCGGAAGCTCCTACGAGCAGTACTTC. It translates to CASSGTSGSSYEQYF.

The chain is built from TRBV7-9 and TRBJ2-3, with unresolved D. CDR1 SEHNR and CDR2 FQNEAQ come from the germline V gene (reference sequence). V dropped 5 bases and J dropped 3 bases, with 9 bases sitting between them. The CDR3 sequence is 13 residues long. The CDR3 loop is CASSPPLTDTQYF. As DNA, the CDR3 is TGTGCCAGCAGCCCCCCCCTAACAGATACGCAGTATTTT. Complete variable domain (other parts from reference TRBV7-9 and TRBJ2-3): DTGVSQNPRHKITKRGQNVTFRCDPISEHNRLYWYRQTLGQGPEFLTYFQNEAQLEKSRLLSDRFSAERPKGSFSTLEIQRTEQGDSAMYLCASSPPLTDTQYFGPGTRLTVL.

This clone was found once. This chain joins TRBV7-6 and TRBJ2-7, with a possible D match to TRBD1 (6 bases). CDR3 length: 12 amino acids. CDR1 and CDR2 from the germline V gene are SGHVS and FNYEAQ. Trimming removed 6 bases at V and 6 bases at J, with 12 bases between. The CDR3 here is CASSFTGTEQYF. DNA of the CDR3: TGTGCCAGCAGTTTTACAGGGACCGAGCAGTACTTC. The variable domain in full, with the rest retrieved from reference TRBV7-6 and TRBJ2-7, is GAGVSQSPRYKVTKRGQDVALRCDPISGHVSLYWYRQALGQGPEFLTYFNYEAQQDKSGLPNDRFSAERPEGSISTLTIQRTEQRDSAMYRCASSFTGTEQYFGPGTRLTVT.

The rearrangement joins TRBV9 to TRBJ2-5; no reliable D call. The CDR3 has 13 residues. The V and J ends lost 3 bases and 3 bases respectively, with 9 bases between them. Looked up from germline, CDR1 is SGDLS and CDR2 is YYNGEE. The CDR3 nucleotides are TGTGCCAGCAGCGGGACGGACGAAGAGACCCAGTACTTC. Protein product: CASSGTDEETQYF.

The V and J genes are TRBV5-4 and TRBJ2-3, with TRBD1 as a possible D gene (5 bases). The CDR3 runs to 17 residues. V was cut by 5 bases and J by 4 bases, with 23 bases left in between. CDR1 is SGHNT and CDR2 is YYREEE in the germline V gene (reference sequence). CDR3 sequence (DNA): TGTGCCAGCAGACCCCAACTCGTAGGGGTTGGCGCAGATACGCAGTATTTT. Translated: CASRPQLVGVGADTQYF.

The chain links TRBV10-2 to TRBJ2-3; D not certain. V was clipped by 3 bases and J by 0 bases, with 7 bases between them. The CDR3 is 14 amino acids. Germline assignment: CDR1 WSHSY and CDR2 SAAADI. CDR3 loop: CASSEGRSTDTQYF. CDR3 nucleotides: TGCGCCAGCAGTGAAGGACGGAGCACAGATACGCAGTATTTT.